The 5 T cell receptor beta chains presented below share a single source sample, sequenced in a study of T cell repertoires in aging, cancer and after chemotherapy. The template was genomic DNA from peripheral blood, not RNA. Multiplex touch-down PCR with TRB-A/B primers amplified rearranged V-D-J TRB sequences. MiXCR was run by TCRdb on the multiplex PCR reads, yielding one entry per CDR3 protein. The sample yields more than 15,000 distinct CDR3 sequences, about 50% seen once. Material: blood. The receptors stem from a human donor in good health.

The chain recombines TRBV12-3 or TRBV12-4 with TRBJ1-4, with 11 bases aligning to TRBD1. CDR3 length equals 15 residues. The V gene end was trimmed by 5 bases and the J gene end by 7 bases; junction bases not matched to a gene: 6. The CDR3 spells CASSPWDRGSEKLFF. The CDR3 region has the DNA TGTGCCAGCAGTCCGTGGGACAGGGGGAGTGAAAAACTGTTTTTT.

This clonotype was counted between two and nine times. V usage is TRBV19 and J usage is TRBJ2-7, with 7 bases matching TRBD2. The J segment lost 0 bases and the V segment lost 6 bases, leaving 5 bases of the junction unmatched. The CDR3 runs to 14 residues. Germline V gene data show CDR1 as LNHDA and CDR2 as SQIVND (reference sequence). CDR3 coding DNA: TGTGCCAGTAGACCTAGCGGACGCTCCTACGAGCAGTACTTC. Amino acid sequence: CASRPSGRSYEQYF.

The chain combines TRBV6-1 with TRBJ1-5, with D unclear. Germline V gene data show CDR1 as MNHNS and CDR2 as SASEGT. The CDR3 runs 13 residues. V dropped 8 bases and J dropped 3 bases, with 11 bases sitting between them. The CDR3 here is CASAEQNNQPQHF. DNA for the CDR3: TGTGCCAGCGCCGAACAGAACAATCAGCCCCAGCATTTT.

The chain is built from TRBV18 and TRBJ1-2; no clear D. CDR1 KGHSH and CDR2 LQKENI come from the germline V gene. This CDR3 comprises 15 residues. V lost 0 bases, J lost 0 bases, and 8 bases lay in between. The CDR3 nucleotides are TGTGCCAGCTCACCACCCGAACGGACTAACTATGGCTACACCTTC. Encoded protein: CASSPPERTNYGYTF.

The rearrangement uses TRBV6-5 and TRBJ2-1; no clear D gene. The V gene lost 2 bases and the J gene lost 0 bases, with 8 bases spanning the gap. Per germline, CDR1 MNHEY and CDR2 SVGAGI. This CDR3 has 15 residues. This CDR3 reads CASSYARSSYNEQFF. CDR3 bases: TGTGCCAGCAGTTACGCTAGAAGCTCCTACAATGAGCAGTTCTTC.